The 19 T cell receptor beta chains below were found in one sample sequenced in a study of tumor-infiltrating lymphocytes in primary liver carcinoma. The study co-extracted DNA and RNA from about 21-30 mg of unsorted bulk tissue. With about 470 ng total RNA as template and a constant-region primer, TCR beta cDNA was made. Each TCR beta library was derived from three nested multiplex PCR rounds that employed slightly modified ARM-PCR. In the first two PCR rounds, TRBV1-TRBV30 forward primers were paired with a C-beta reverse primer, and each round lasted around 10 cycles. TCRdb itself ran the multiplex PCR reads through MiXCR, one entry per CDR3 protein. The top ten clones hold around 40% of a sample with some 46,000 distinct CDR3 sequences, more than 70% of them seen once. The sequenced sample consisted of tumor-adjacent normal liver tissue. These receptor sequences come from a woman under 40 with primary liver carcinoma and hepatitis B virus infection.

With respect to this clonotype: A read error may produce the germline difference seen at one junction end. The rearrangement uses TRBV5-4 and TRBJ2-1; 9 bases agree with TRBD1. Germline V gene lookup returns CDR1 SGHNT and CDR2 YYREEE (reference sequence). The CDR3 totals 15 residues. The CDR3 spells CVSSLGTGKVNEQFF. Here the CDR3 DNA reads TGTGTCAGCAGCCTCGGGACAGGGAAAGTCAATGAGCAGTTCTTC.

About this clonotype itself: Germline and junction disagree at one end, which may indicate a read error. The CDR3 sequence is CASSKMDGGSYEHYF. The CDR3 bases are TGTGCCAGCAGTAAGATGGACGGAGGGTCGTACGAGCACTACTTC. The J gene is TRBJ2-7, the V gene TRBV6-1; the D gene is possibly TRBD2 (6 bases). The CDR3 is 15 amino acids. CDR1 is MNHNS and CDR2 is SASEGT in the germline V gene.

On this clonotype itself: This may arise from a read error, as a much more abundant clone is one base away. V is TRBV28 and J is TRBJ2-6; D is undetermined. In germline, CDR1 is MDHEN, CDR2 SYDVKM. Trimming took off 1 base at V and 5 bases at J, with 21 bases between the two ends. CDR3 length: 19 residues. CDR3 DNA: TGTGCCAGCAGTTTATCAGAGCTGGACCCTGGGTCTTGGGCCAACGTCCTGACTTTC. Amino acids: CASSLSELDPGSWANVLTF.

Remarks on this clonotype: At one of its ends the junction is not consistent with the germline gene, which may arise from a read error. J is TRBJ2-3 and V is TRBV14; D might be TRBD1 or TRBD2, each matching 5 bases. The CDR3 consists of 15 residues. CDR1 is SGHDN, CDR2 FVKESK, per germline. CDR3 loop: CASSPTRLSTGTQYF. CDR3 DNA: TGTGCCAGCAGCCCTACTAGACTAAGCACAGGTACGCAGTACTTT.

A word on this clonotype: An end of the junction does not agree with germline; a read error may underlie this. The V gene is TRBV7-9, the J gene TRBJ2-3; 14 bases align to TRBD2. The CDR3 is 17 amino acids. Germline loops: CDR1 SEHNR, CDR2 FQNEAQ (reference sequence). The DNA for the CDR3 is TGTGCCAGCAGCTTGGGGACTAGCGGGAGTACAACAGACACGCAGTATTTT. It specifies CASSLGTSGSTTDTQYF.

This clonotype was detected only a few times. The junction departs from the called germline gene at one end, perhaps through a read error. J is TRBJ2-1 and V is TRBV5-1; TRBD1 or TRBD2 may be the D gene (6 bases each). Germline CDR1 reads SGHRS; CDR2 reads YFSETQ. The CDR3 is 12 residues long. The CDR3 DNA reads TGTGCCAGCAGACTAGGGGGGAGTGAGCAGATCTTC. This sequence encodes CASRLGGSEQIF.

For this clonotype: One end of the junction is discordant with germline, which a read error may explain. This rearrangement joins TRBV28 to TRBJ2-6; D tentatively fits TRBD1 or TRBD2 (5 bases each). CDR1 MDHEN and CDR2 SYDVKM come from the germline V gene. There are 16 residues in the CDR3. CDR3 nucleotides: TGTGCCAGGAACCTGAAATGGGGAGCTGGGGCCAAGGTCCTGACTTTC. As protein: CARNLKWGAGAKVLTF. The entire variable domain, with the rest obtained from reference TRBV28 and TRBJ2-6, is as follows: DVKVTQSSRYLVKRTGEKVFLECVQDMDHENMFWYRQDPGLGLRLIYFSYDVKMKEKGDIPEGYSVSREKKERFSLILESASTNQTSMYLCARNLKWGAGAKVLTFGAGSRLTVL.

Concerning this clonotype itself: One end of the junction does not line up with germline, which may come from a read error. CDR3 bases: TGTGCCTGCAGTTACCCGGAGGGGAGAACAAACACAGGGGAGCTGTTTTTT. The encoded protein is CACSYPEGRTNTGELFF. The gene calls are TRBV6-6 and TRBJ2-2, with D maybe TRBD2 (6 bases). CDR1 and CDR2 from the germline V gene are MNHNY and SVGAGI (reference sequence). The CDR3 extends over 17 amino acids.

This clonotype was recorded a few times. The CDR3 here is CASSQATAGYTF. The CDR3 DNA reads TGTGCCAGCAGCCAAGCGACGGCTGGCTACACCTTC. This chain connects TRBV3-1 to TRBJ1-2, with no clear D. V was cut by 1 base and J by 7 bases, with 7 bases left in between. CDR3 length: 12 amino acids. Germline V lookup: CDR1 LGHDT, CDR2 YNNKEL (reference sequence).

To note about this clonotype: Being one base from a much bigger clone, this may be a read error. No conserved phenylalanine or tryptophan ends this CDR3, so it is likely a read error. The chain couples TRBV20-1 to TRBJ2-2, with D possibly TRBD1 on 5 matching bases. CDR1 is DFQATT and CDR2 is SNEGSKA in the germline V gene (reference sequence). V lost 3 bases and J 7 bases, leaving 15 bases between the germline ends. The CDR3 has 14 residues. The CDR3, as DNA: TGCAGTGCTAGGAGTCGGCCAACAGGCGGGGAGCTGTTTTCT. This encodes CSARSRPTGGELFS.

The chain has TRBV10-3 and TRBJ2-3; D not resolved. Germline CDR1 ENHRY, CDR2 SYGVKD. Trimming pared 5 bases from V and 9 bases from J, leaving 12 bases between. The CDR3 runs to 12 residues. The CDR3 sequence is CAISHDGGTQYF. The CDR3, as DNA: TGTGCCATCAGTCACGATGGCGGCACGCAGTATTTT.

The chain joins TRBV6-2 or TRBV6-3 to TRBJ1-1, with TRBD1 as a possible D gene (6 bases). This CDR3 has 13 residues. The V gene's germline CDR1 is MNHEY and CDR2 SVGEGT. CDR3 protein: CGRSRTENTEAFF. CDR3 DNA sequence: TGTGGCAGGAGCCGGACAGAGAACACTGAAGCTTTCTTT.

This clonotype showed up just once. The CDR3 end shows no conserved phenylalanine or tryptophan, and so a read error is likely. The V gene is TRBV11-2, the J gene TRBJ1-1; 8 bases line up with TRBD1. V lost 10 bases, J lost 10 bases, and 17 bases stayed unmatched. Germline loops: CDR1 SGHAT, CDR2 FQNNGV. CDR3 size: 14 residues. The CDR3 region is CAKRYTGGRAVAFS. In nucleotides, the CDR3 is TGTGCCAAAAGATATACAGGGGGGAGGGCTGTAGCTTTCTCT.

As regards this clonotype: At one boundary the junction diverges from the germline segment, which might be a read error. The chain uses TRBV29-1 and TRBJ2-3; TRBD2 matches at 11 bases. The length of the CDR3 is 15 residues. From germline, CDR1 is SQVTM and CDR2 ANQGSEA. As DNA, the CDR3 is TGCACCATATACGGGGGGACTAGCGGCACAGACACGCAGTATTTT. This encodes CTIYGGTSGTDTQYF.

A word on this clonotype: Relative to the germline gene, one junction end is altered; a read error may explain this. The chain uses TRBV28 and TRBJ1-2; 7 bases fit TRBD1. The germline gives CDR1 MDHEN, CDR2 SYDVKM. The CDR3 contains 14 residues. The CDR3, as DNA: TGTGCCAACAGTTCGTCCACAGGGGCCCGAGGCTACACCTTC. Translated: CANSSSTGARGYTF.

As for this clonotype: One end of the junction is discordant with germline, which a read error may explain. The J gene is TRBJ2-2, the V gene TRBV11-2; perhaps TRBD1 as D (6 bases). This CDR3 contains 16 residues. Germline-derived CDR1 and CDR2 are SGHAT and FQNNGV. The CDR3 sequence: CASSLVQDRGSRELLF. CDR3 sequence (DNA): TGTGCCAGCAGCTTAGTTCAGGATAGGGGGAGCAGGGAGCTGCTTTTT. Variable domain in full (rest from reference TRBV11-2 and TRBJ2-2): EAGVAQSPRYKIIEKRQSVAFWCNPISGHATLYWYQQILGQGPKLLIQFQNNGVVDDSQLPKDRFSAERLKGVDSTLKIQPAKLEDSAVYLCASSLVQDRGSRELLFGEGSRLTVL.

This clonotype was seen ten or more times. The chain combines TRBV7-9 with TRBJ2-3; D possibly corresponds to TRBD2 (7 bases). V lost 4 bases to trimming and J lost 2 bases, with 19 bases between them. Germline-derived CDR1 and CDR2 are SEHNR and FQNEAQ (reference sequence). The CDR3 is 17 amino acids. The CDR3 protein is CASSSERGRAITDTQYF. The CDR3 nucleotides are TGTGCCAGCAGCTCAGAAAGGGGGAGGGCCATCACAGATACGCAGTATTTT.

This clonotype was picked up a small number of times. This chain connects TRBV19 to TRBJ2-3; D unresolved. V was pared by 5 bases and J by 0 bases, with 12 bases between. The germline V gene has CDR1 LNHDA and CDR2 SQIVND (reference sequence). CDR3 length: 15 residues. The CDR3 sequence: CASSLDARSTDTQYF. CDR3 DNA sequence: TGTGCCAGTAGTCTCGACGCTAGGAGCACAGATACGCAGTATTTT.

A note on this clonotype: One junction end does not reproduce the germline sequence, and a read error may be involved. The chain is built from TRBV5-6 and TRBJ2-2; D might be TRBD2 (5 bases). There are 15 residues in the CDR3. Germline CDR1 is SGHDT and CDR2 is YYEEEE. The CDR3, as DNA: TGTGCTAGCAGTTTGGCATCCAGAGTCACCGGGGAGCTGCTTTTT. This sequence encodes CASSLASRVTGELLF.